This record concerns one T cell receptor (beta chain) sequence. Its specificity is unknown. Clones were sequenced by immunoSEQ multiplex PCR, and TCRdb holds only the in-frame ones, with some missing. Found here are about 51,000 clones, roughly 77% of them singletons; the top ten hold approximately 9%. The CDR3 contains 15 residues. Germline lookup yields CDR1 SGHTA and CDR2 FQGNSA. Trimming cost V 5 bases and J 4 bases; bases outside gene matches: 5. The source of the sample is a study of radiotherapy plus CTLA-4 blockade in lung cancer. Study conclusions and caveats: It was early blood T cell clone dynamics, with interferon-beta, that reportedly best predicted response.

The receptor's source is a human donor with non-small cell lung cancer who had a complete response to radiotherapy plus ipilimumab. This sample comprised peripheral blood, obtained from a patient treated with radiotherapy plus ipilimumab. The chain joins TRBV7-2 to TRBJ2-2, with 9 nucleotides matching TRBD2. The CDR3 DNA sequence: TGTGCCAGCAGCATTAGCGGGAGACTCACCGGGGAGCTGTTTTTT. It yields the protein CASSISGRLTGELFF.